One TCR beta chain is described in this entry. This specimen belongs to a study of PD-L1 blockade in urothelial cancer. Study information: Once treatment had started, blood was analyzed at 3 weeks (second dose) and again at 6 weeks.

The junction had 4 bases not matched to a gene; V was cut back by 4 bases and J by 2 bases. Per germline, CDR1 KGHSH and CDR2 LQKENI. This CDR3 is 16 amino acids long. The repertoire was sequenced with immunoSEQ multiplex PCR; TCRdb's copy has only in-frame clones and lacks some. The sample consists of over 70,000 clones, around 78% of them appearing once. The time point denotes: peripheral blood 6 weeks after treatment start. The rearrangement joins TRBV18 to TRBJ1-6; TRBD1 agrees at 8 bases. The TCR was taken from a man between 65 and 85 years old with urothelial cancer. The sequences come from PBMCs, collected around atezolizumab (anti-PD-L1) treatment. In DNA, the CDR3 is TGTGCCAGCTCACGGGACAGGAACCCCTATAATTCACCCCTCCACTTT. Translation gives CASSRDRNPYNSPLHF.